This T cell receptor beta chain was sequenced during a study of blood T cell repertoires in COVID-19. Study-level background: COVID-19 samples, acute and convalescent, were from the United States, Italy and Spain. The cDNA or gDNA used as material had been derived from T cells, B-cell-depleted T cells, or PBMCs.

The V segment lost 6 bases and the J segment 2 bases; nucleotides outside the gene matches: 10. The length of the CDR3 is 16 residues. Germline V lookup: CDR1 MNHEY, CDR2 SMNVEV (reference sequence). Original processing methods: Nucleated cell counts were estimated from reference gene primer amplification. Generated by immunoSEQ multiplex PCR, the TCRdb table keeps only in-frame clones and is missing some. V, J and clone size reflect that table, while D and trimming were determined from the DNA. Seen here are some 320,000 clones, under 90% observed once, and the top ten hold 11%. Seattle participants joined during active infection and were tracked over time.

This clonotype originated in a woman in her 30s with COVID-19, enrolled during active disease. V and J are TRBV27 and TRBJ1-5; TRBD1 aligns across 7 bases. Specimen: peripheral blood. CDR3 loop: CASSPDRTIGNQPQHF. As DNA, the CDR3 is TGTGCCAGCAGCCCGGACAGGACGATAGGCAATCAGCCCCAGCATTTT.